The clone carrying this T cell receptor beta chain was seen a handful of times. The length of the CDR3 is 14 residues. CDR1 and CDR2 from the germline V gene are SGHNT and YYREEE (reference sequence). V dropped 3 bases and J dropped 3 bases, with 13 bases sitting between them. These data belong to a study of T cells after yellow fever vaccination. Synthesis of TCR cDNA relied on 5'RACE template switching, which attached a universal primer site and UMIs. MiXCR, run by TCRdb on the 5' RACE reads, gives a single entry per CDR3 protein. The repertoire has hundreds of thousands of distinct CDR3 sequences, approximately 18% of them found once; the top ten carry about 18%.

The gene calls are TRBV5-4 and TRBJ2-7, with a weak D call TRBD1 (6 bases). The sample in question was PBMCs, obtained before the yellow fever booster vaccination. The clonotype was recovered from a man aged 18 to 30 who received the YFV17D yellow fever vaccine. DNA for the CDR3: TGTGCCAGCAGCTCGTATACAGGGAGCTACGAGCAGTACTTC. The encoded protein is CASSSYTGSYEQYF.